This is a list of T cell receptor beta chains from one sample in a study of T cell responses to AZD1222 COVID-19 vaccine. Only in-frame clones appear in the TCRdb table, and some are missing; sequencing was by immunoSEQ multiplex PCR. This sample carries tens of thousands of clones, less than 90% of them seen once, and the ten largest clones take 6% to 9%. The sample here was peripheral blood, taken on day 0 of AZD1222 vaccination. All receptors derive from an adult in good health. Both conserved end residues are part of each CDR3. D genes are given only for firm matches. The size of a clone is reported for some rows only, either as once, few or many, or as a class for expanded clones.

clone_size	v_call	j_call	d_call	cdr3_nt	cdr3_aa
-	TRBV19	TRBJ2-3	TRBD2	TGTGCCAGTAGTATTGGACTAGCGCGCACAGATACGCAGTATTTT	CASSIGLARTDTQYF
-	TRBV3-1/TRBV3-2	TRBJ1-5	TRBD1	TGTGCCAGCTCGCCGGGGGGACAGTTCAATCAGCCCCAGCATTTT	CASSPGGQFNQPQHF
-	TRBV19	TRBJ1-4	-	TGTGCCAGCAAGACCCAGTTTGCAACTAATGAAAAACTGTTTTTT	CASKTQFATNEKLFF
-	TRBV24-1	TRBJ2-1	-	TGTGCCACCAGCCCGCGGGTCCCCCTTGCGGATGAGCAGTTCTTC	CATSPRVPLADEQFF
few	TRBV2	TRBJ1-2	-	TGTGCCAGCAGTGAACCACCCCAGGGTCTGAGGTTGGACTATGGCTACACCTTC	CASSEPPQGLRLDYGYTF
-	TRBV7-2	TRBJ1-3	-	TGTGCCAGCAGCCTCCAGTGGACGTTCCGCTCTGGAAACACCATATATTTT	CASSLQWTFRSGNTIYF
-	TRBV21-1	TRBJ1-2	-	TGTGCCAGCAGCACAAGGACAGCGTTCTTCTATGGCTACACCTTC	CASSTRTAFFYGYTF
-	TRBV19	TRBJ2-3	-	TGTGCCAGTAGTCCGGGGGCTAACACAGATACGCAGTATTTT	CASSPGANTDTQYF
-	TRBV24-1	TRBJ2-3	-	TGTGCCACCAGTGCAATGGGCCTAACATCCACAGATACGCAGTATTTT	CATSAMGLTSTDTQYF
-	TRBV7-3	TRBJ2-2	TRBD2	TGTGCCAGCAGCTTATGGGGTACTAGCGGGAGGAACACCGGGGAGCTGTTTTTT	CASSLWGTSGRNTGELFF
-	TRBV15	TRBJ2-7	TRBD1	TGTGCCACCAGGGACAGGGCCTCCTACGAGCAGTACTTC	CATRDRASYEQYF
-	TRBV19	TRBJ2-3	-	TGTGCCAGTAGTATAGTTGCGGGGTCAGATACGCAGTATTTT	CASSIVAGSDTQYF
-	TRBV7-2	TRBJ1-5	-	TGTGCCAGCAGCTTAGCCCCTTACGGCAATCAGCCCCAGCATTTT	CASSLAPYGNQPQHF
once	TRBV13	TRBJ1-2	-	TGTGCCAGCAGCGAGCGTACTGGACAGTCCTACTATGGCTACACCTTC	CASSERTGQSYYGYTF
-	TRBV6-5	TRBJ1-6	TRBD1	TGTGCCAGCGAGGACAGGGGGCGAAATTCACCCCTCCACTTT	CASEDRGRNSPLHF
-	TRBV20-1	TRBJ2-2	-	TGCAGTGCTAGTCTACCGAACACCGGGGAGCTGTTTTTT	CSASLPNTGELFF
once	TRBV18	TRBJ2-5	-	TGTGCCAGCTCACCACTTGGGACACTCCTTCAAGAGACCCAGTACTTC	CASSPLGTLLQETQYF
few	TRBV7-9	TRBJ2-1	-	TGTGCCAGCAGCTTAGAGGCTCCCTACAATGAGCAGTTCTTC	CASSLEAPYNEQFF
-	TRBV19	TRBJ1-2	-	TGTGCCAGTAGTATAGATCTCGCCAGCAATTCCTATGGCTACACCTTC	CASSIDLASNSYGYTF
-	TRBV3-1/TRBV3-2	TRBJ2-7	-	TGTGCCAGCAGCCGAGGACAGTCTTACGAGCAGTACTTC	CASSRGQSYEQYF
-	TRBV9	TRBJ2-2	TRBD2	TGTGCCAGCAGCGTGCTAGCGGGGACCGGGGAGCTGTTTTTT	CASSVLAGTGELFF
-	TRBV18	TRBJ2-7	-	TGTGCCAGCTCACGTGACCCAGGGGGGGGGTACGAGCAGTACTTC	CASSRDPGGGYEQYF
-	TRBV7-9	TRBJ1-1	-	TGTGCCAGCAGACCGACGCAGGGCATGAACACTGAAGCTTTCTTT	CASRPTQGMNTEAFF
-	TRBV27	TRBJ1-1	TRBD1	TGTGCCAGCAGGACAGGGGGAACTGAAGCTTTCTTT	CASRTGGTEAFF
-	TRBV6-5	TRBJ1-6	TRBD1	TGTGCCAGCAGGGACAGGGGAGGTTCACCCCTCCACTTT	CASRDRGGSPLHF
-	TRBV2	TRBJ2-7	-	TGTGCCAGCAGCGCGACAGTCCCTAAAAAGGAGCAGTACTTC	CASSATVPKKEQYF
-	TRBV7-9	TRBJ1-2	TRBD1	TGTGCCAGCAGCTCCGGACAGGACTATGGCTACACCTTC	CASSSGQDYGYTF
-	TRBV5-1	TRBJ1-2	-	TGCGCCAGCAGCCCCGGAACTAACTATGGCTACACCTTC	CASSPGTNYGYTF
-	TRBV19	TRBJ1-1	-	TGTGCCAGTAGTGGTCGGGAGATGGGCACTGAAGCTTTCTTT	CASSGREMGTEAFF
-	TRBV27	TRBJ1-4	-	TGTGCCAGCAGTTTTTCAACAGGGTTCGGCCCTGAAAAACTGTTTTTT	CASSFSTGFGPEKLFF
-	TRBV5-4	TRBJ1-2	TRBD1	TGTGCCAGCAGCTTGGCGTCGGGACAGGGAACAAATGGCTACACCTTC	CASSLASGQGTNGYTF
-	TRBV28	TRBJ2-5	-	TGTGCCATCCGCGGGACGGCCAGTCGGACCCAGTACTTC	CAIRGTASRTQYF